This T cell receptor beta chain was identified in a study of cytomegalovirus exposure and HLA in healthy donors. Study findings and constraints: For most TCR beta V segments, an earlier analysis put the productive rate at about 87% or about 30% of the time.

Comment on this clone: The antigen is unknown.

The PCR employed 60 Vbeta primers together with 13 Jbeta primers. Method: immunoSEQ multiplex PCR; TCRdb's copy keeps in-frame clones and lacks some. The sample lists about 150,000 clones; just under 80% were seen once. The CDR3 is made up of 17 amino acids. The J segment lost 2 bases and the V segment lost 6 bases, leaving 11 bases of the junction unmatched. CDR1 is WSHSY and CDR2 is SAAADI in the germline V gene. This clonotype was sampled from a woman aged 45-60 years in good health and CMV-seropositive. The chain employs TRBV10-2 and TRBJ2-2; 8 bases agree with TRBD2. Sequencing was done on a sample of PBMCs. CDR3 sequence: CASSGPGGVSNTGELFF. CDR3 nucleotides: TGCGCCAGCAGCGGCCCCGGGGGGGTCAGTAACACCGGGGAGCTGTTTTTT.